Detailed here is one TCR beta chain. Its antigen is undetermined. CDR1 and CDR2 (germline): SGHRS, YFSETQ. The CDR3 has 18 amino acids. With 4 bases removed from V and 0 bases from J, the gap between germline ends came to 22 bases. This specimen comes from a study of regulatory T cells in long-lasting Graves disease. For TCR beta, libraries came from iRepertoire HTBI primers and Arm-PCR of CDR3 regions. How the authors handled the data: Samples collectively showed approximately 62 TRBV and more than 12 TRBJ segments. TCRdb passed the multiplex PCR reads through MiXCR, listing each CDR3 protein once. The V and J calls come from TCRdb's annotation, not from the publication. The data show a few hundred thousand distinct CDR3 sequences, around 22% seen once. Study findings and constraints: Persistent disease samples used TRBV28, TRBJ1-2 and TRBJ2-5 preferentially. The persistent group shared 2,741 public clonotypes, more than the roughly 970 shared by new patients.

Time point: persistent/refractory GD, antithyroid drugs over 5 years with positive TRAb. The TCR library was made from RNA extracted from PBMCs. The sequence was obtained from a female donor with Graves disease. Source: peripheral blood mononuclear cells (PBMCs), taken when the disease was refractory, from a patient treated with antithyroid drugs. The chain links TRBV5-1 to TRBJ1-1; D not certain. The CDR3 loop reads CASSPGGLYPNMNTEAFF. The CDR3 DNA reads as TGCGCCAGCAGCCCGGGTGGGCTGTACCCGAATATGAACACTGAAGCTTTCTTT.